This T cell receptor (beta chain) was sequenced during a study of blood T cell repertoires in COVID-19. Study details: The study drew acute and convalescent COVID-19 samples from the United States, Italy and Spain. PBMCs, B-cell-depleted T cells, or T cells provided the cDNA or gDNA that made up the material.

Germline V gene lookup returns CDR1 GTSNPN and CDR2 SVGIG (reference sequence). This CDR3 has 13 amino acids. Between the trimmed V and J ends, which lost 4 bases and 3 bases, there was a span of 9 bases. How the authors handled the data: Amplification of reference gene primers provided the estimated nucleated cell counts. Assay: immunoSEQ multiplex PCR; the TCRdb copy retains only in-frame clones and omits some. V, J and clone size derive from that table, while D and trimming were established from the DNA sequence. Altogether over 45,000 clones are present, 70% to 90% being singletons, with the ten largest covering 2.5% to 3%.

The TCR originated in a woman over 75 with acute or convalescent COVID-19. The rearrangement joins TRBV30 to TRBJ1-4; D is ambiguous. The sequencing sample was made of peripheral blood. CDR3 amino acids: CAWTPRPNEKLFF. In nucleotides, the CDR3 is TGTGCCTGGACCCCTAGGCCTAATGAAAAACTGTTTTTT. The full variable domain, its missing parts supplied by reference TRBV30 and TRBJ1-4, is SQTIHQWPATLVQPVGSPLSLECTVEGTSNPNLYWYRQAAGRGLQLLFYSVGIGQISSEVPQNLSASRPQDRQFILSSKKLLLSDSGFYLCAWTPRPNEKLFFGSGTQLSVL.